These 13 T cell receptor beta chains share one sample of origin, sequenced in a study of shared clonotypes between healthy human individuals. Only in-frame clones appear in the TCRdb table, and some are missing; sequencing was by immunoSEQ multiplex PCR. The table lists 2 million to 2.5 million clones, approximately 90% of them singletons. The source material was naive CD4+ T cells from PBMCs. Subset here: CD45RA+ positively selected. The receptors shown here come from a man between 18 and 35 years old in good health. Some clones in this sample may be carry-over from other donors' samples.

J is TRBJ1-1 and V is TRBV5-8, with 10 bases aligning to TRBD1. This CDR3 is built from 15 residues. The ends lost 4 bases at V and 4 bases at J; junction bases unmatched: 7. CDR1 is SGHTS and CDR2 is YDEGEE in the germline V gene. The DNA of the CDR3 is TGTGCCAGCAGCAACGGACAGGGGGTTGGCACTGAAGCTTTCTTT. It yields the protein CASSNGQGVGTEAFF.

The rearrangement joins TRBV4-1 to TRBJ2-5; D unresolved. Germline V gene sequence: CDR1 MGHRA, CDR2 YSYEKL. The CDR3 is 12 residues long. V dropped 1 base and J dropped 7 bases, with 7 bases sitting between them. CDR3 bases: TGCGCCAGCAGCCAAGTTTGGGGGACCCAGTACTTC. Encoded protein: CASSQVWGTQYF.

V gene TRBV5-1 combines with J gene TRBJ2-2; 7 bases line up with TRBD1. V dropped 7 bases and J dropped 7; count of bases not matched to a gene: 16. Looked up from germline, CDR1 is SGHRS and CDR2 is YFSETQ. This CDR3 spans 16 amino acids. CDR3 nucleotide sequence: TGCGCCAGCCACTCGAGGACAGGACGTGATGGCGGGGAGCTGTTTTTT. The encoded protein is CASHSRTGRDGGELFF.

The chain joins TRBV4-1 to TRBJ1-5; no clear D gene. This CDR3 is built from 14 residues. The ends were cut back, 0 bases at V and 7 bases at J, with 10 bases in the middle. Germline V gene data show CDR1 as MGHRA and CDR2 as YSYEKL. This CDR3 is CASSQDRAGQPQHF. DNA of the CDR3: TGCGCCAGCAGCCAAGACCGTGCCGGGCAGCCCCAGCATTTT.

CDR3 DNA sequence: TGCGCCAGCAGCGAAGGTGGGAGCGGGAGGCTCGACGAGCAGTACTTC. Its translation is CASSEGGSGRLDEQYF. The V call is TRBV5-1, the J call TRBJ2-7; 9 positions agree with TRBD2. CDR1 and CDR2 (germline): SGHRS, YFSETQ. Trimming removed 4 bases from V and 5 bases from J; junction bases left unmatched: 13. CDR3 length: 16 amino acids.

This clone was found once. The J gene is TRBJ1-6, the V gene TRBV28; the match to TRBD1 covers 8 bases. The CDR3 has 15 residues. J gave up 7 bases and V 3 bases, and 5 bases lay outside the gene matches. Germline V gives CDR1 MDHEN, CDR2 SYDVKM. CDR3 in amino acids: CASSLAGGANSPLHF. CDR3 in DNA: TGTGCCAGCAGTTTGGCAGGGGGCGCAAATTCACCCCTCCACTTT.

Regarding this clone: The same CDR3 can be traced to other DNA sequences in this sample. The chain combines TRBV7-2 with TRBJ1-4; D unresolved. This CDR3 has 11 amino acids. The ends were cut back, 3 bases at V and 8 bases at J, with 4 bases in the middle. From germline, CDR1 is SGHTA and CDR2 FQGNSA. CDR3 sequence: CASSLNEKLFF. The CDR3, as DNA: TGTGCCAGCAGCTTGAACGAAAAACTGTTTTTT.

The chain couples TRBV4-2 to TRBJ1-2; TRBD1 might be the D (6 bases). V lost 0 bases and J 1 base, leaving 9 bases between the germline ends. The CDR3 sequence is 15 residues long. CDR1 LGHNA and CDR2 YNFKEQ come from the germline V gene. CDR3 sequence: CASSQETGLNYGYTF. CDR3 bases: TGTGCCAGCAGCCAAGAGACAGGTCTTAACTATGGCTACACCTTC.

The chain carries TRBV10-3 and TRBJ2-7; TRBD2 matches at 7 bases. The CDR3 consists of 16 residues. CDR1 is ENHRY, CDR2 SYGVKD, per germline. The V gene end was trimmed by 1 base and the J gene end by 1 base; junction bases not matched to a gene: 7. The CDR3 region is CAISEWDYKGSYEQYF. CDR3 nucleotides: TGTGCCATCAGTGAGTGGGACTACAAGGGGTCCTACGAGCAGTACTTC.

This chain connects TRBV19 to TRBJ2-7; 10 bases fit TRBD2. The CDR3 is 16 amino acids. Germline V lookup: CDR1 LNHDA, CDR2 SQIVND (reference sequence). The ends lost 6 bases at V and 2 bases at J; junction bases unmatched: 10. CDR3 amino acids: CASRDRPSGGTYEQYF. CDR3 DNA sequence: TGTGCCAGTAGGGATCGCCCTAGCGGGGGAACCTACGAGCAGTACTTC.

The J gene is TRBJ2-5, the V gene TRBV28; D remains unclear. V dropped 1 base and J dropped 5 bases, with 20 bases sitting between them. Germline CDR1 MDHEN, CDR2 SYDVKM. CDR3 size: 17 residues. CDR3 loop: CASSLSRTVQVRETQYF. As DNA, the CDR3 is TGTGCCAGCAGTTTATCCCGGACGGTTCAGGTCCGGGAGACCCAGTACTTC.

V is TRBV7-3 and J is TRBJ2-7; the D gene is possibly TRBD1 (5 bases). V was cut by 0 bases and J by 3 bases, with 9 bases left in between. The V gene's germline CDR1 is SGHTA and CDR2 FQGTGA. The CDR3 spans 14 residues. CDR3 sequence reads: CASSLTAGNYEQYF. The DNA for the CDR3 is TGTGCCAGCAGCTTAACGGCAGGGAACTACGAGCAGTACTTC.

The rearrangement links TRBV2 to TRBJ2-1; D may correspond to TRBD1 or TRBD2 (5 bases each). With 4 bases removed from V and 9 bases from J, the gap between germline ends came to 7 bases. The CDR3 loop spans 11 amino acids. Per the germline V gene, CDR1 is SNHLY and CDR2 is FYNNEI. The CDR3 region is CASSGGAEQFF. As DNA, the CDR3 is TGTGCCAGCAGTGGAGGGGCTGAGCAGTTCTTC. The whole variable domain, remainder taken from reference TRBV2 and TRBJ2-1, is EPEVTQTPSHQVTQMGQEVILRCVPISNHLYFYWYRQILGQKVEFLVSFYNNEISEKSEIFDDQFSVERPDGSNFTLKIRSTKLEDSAMYFCASSGGAEQFFGPGTRLTVL.